The 8 T cell receptor beta chains below were found in one sample sequenced in a study of T cell responses to AZD1222 COVID-19 vaccine. Clones were sequenced by immunoSEQ multiplex PCR, and TCRdb holds only the in-frame ones, with some missing. In the table there are around 130,000 clones, approximately 93% of which are singletons. This sample comprised peripheral blood, obtained on day 0 of AZD1222 vaccination. The source of these receptors is an adult in good health.

The genes are TRBV11-2 and TRBJ2-7, with 11 bases aligning to TRBD2. This CDR3 is 16 amino acids long. Germline lookup yields CDR1 SGHAT and CDR2 FQNNGV. Trimming cost V 5 bases and J 2 bases; bases outside gene matches: 8. The chain's CDR3 is CASSPTQTSGTYEQYF. DNA for the CDR3: TGTGCCAGCAGCCCGACGCAGACTAGCGGGACCTACGAGCAGTACTTC.

This clone was found once. The rearrangement joins TRBV7-2 to TRBJ1-1; TRBD1 is a possible D gene (5 bases). Germline V gene sequence: CDR1 SGHTA, CDR2 FQGNSA. Trimming took 2 bases from V and 0 from J, leaving 10 bases between them. This CDR3 is built from 15 residues. CDR3 DNA: TGTGCCAGCAGCTTAAAACGACAGATGAACACTGAAGCTTTCTTT. Translation gives CASSLKRQMNTEAFF.

The CDR3 DNA sequence: TGCGCCAGCAGACCGGGACAGGGGAGGAACACTGAAGCTTTCTTT. Amino acids: CASRPGQGRNTEAFF. V and J are TRBV5-1 and TRBJ1-1, with 10 bases identical to TRBD1. Germline CDR1 and CDR2: SGHRS and YFSETQ. The CDR3 totals 15 residues. The trim removed 5 bases at V and 1 base at J, leaving 5 bases unmatched.

V gene TRBV13 combines with J gene TRBJ2-2, with no clear D. Germline loops: CDR1 PRHDT, CDR2 FYEKMQ (reference sequence). This CDR3 comprises 13 residues. Trimming removed 6 bases from V and 0 bases from J, with 5 bases in between. The CDR3: CASSLSNTGELFF. In nucleotides, the CDR3 is TGTGCCAGCAGTCTATCGAACACCGGGGAGCTGTTTTTT.

In nucleotides, the CDR3 is TGTGCCAGCAGTTTATGGTCAGGGGGCTACTATGGCTACACCTTC. The encoded protein is CASSLWSGGYYGYTF. The chain couples TRBV27 to TRBJ1-2; 8 positions agree with TRBD1. Germline V lookup: CDR1 MNHEY, CDR2 SMNVEV (reference sequence). The V and J ends lost 1 base and 3 bases, in that order; junction bases with no gene match: 4. This CDR3 is built from 15 residues.

This chain uses TRBV5-1 with TRBJ1-1, with D unresolved. Trimming pared 2 bases from V and 0 bases from J, leaving 11 bases between. Germline CDR1 and CDR2: SGHRS and YFSETQ. The CDR3 is 15 residues long. CDR3 DNA sequence: TGCGCCAGCAGCTTACAGAGAGATATGAACACTGAAGCTTTCTTT. Translated: CASSLQRDMNTEAFF. The entire variable domain, with the rest obtained from reference TRBV5-1 and TRBJ1-1, is as follows: KAGVTQTPRYLIKTRGQQVTLSCSPISGHRSVSWYQQTPGQGLQFLFEYFSETQRNKGNFPGRFSGRQFSNSRSEMNVSTLELGDSALYLCASSLQRDMNTEAFFGQGTRLTVV.

This rearrangement joins TRBV7-2 to TRBJ1-2, with a weak D call TRBD1 (6 bases). V lost 1 base to trimming and J lost 1 base, with 16 bases between them. The germline V gene encodes CDR1 SGHTA and CDR2 FQGNSA. This CDR3 spans 17 amino acids. CDR3 region: CASSLEAGVEDNYGYTF. The CDR3 DNA reads TGTGCCAGCAGCTTAGAGGCAGGGGTGGAAGATAACTATGGCTACACCTTC.

This sequence joins TRBV27 and TRBJ2-1, with D tentatively TRBD2 (5 bases). Per germline, CDR1 MNHEY and CDR2 SMNVEV (reference sequence). The CDR3 contains 15 residues. V was clipped by 0 bases and J by 6 bases, with 12 bases between them. CDR3 region: CASSLSSVASNEQFF. The CDR3 nucleotides read TGTGCCAGCAGTTTATCGAGCGTAGCGAGCAATGAGCAGTTCTTC.